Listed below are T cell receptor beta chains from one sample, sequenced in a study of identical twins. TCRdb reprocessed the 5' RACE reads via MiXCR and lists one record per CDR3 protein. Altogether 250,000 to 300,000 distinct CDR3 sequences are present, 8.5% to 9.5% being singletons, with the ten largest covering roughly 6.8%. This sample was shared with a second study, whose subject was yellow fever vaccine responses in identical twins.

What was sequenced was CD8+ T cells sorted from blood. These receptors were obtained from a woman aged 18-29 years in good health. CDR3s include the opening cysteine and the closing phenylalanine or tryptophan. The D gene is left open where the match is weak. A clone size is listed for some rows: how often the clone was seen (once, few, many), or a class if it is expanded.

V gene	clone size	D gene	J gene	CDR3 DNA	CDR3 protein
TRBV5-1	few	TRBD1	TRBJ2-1	TGCGCCAGCAGCTTGGCTCCAGAAGGACAGGGGCGAACCAACAATGAGCAGTTCTTC	CASSLAPEGQGRTNNEQFF
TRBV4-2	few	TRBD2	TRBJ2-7	TGTGCCAGCAGCCAACAACTAGCGGAAGGAGGCTACGAGCAGTACTTC	CASSQQLAEGGYEQYF
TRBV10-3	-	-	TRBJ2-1	TGTGCCACCGTTGCGGACGGGGCCCCTCAGACGCGGGAGCAGTTCTTC	CATVADGAPQTREQFF
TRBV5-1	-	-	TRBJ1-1	TGCGCCAGCAGCTTGGAACGTAGAGAAGCTTTCTTT	CASSLERREAFF
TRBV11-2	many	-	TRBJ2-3	TGTGCCAGCAGCTTAGACTACCCTGGGGGAGATACGCAGTATTTT	CASSLDYPGGDTQYF
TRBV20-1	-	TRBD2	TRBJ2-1	TGCAGTGCTAGGCGCGAAGGGATTGCGGGAGGTCTAGTCAATGAGCAGTTCTTC	CSARREGIAGGLVNEQFF
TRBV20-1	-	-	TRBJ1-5	TGCAGTGCTAGAGTTATTAAGGGGACCGGCAATCAGCCCCAGCATTTT	CSARVIKGTGNQPQHF
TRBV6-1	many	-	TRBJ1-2	TGTGCCAGCAGTGAAGTCGCGAACTATGGCTACACCTTC	CASSEVANYGYTF
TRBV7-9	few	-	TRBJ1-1	TGTGCCAGCAGTCCAAGCGGGCAGGGAAGAACTGAAGCTTTCTTT	CASSPSGQGRTEAFF
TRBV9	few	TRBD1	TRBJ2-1	TGTGCCAGCAGCGTTACCCGGGACAGGGGGCTGAGTGAGCAGTTCTTC	CASSVTRDRGLSEQFF
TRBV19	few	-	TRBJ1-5	TGTGCCAGTAGTATGCAGGGGCCGATTACTGGGCCCCAGCATTTT	CASSMQGPITGPQHF
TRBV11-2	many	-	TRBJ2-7	TGTGCCAGCAGCTTAGCGTGGGGGAGCTCCTACGAGCAGTACTTC	CASSLAWGSSYEQYF
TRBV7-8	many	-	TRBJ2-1	TGTGCCAGCAGCCCGGCCGTGACTAGTCTGGGTTACAATGAGCAGTTCTTC	CASSPAVTSLGYNEQFF
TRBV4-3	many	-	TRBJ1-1	TGCGCCAGCAGCCAAGATAGAGGCAGAAACTCTGAAGCTTTCTTT	CASSQDRGRNSEAFF
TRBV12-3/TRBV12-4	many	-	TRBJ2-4	TGTGCCAGCAGAAAACAGGGTTCCTTCGCCAAAAACATTCAGTACTTC	CASRKQGSFAKNIQYF